Shown below are 24 T cell receptor beta chains from a single sample sequenced in a study of PD-1 blockade in classical Hodgkin lymphoma (dated by TCRdb to the early 2020s). Library method: the immunoSEQ multiplex PCR assay. This is the immuneACCESS table as TCRdb keeps it, with only in-frame sequences that have V and J called. A part of the clones is gone; compared with another copy, unresolved V genes explain less than half, and the rest is unexplained. For this sample the table gives tens of thousands of clones, of which around 80% were detected only once. Just under 9.5% of the sample is in the top ten clones. The time point label, as the study defines it: cycle 4 day 1 (C4D1), after more than five weeks of nivolumab. All trial patients had relapsed after autologous stem cell transplantation, with cohorts A, B and C differing in prior brentuximab vedotin exposure. The sequencing used peripheral blood mononuclear cells (PBMCs), collected before the fourth cycle of nivolumab. Source of these receptors: a human donor with classical Hodgkin lymphoma.

The gene calls are TRBV18 and TRBJ1-4, with TRBD1 identical over 9 bases. This CDR3 comprises 15 residues. Trimming cost V 5 bases and J 9 bases; bases outside gene matches: 10. The germline CDR1 and CDR2 sequences are KGHSH and LQKENI. The CDR3 DNA sequence: TGTGCCAGCTCATCAGGGACAGGGTCGACGAAAAAACTGTTTTTT. It encodes CASSSGTGSTKKLFF.

To note about this clone: The sample carries other DNA sequences with the same CDR3. The chain is built from TRBV11-2 and TRBJ1-1; D gene uncertain. CDR1 is SGHAT and CDR2 is FQNNGV in the germline V gene. This CDR3 spans 13 amino acids. Trimming took off 1 base at V and 0 bases at J, with 3 bases between the two ends. The DNA of the CDR3 is TGTGCCAGCAGCTTAGTCTTGAACACTGAAGCTTTCTTT. It translates to CASSLVLNTEAFF. The complete variable domain, with remaining parts taken from reference TRBV11-2 and TRBJ1-1, reads EAGVAQSPRYKIIEKRQSVAFWCNPISGHATLYWYQQILGQGPKLLIQFQNNGVVDDSQLPKDRFSAERLKGVDSTLKIQPAKLEDSAVYLCASSLVLNTEAFFGQGTRLTVV.

This clone was seen more than once but under ten times. The J gene is TRBJ1-5, the V gene TRBV10-3; D is perhaps TRBD1 (6 bases). The CDR3 spans 14 residues. Trimming removed 2 bases from V and 2 bases from J, with 7 bases in between. CDR1 is ENHRY and CDR2 is SYGVKD in the germline V gene. CDR3 DNA: TGTGCCATCAGTGAGGGGGGGCGCAATCAGCCCCAGCATTTT. This sequence encodes CAISEGGRNQPQHF.

This clone was seen a handful of times. This chain uses TRBV4-3 with TRBJ1-1; D is ambiguous. Trimming took 11 bases from V and 4 from J, leaving 17 bases between them. CDR1 and CDR2 from the germline V gene are LGHNA and YSLEER. There are 13 residues in the CDR3. As DNA, the CDR3 is TGCGCCTCTGCATCGGGGATTGGCACTGAAGCTTTCTTT. Residues: CASASGIGTEAFF.

DNA for the CDR3: TGTGCCAGTAGTATAGATGGACAGGGACGATCTAACTATGGCTACACCTTC. Amino acid sequence: CASSIDGQGRSNYGYTF. This chain links TRBV19 with TRBJ1-2, with 8 positions matching TRBD1. The junction had 6 bases not matched to a gene; V was cut back by 0 bases and J by 0 bases. The CDR3 spans 17 residues. The germline V gene has CDR1 LNHDA and CDR2 SQIVND (reference sequence).

This chain connects TRBV6-5 to TRBJ2-1, with 9 bases aligning to TRBD1. The CDR3 spans 14 residues. The J segment lost 4 bases and the V segment lost 10 bases, leaving 8 bases of the junction unmatched. Germline CDR1 MNHEY, CDR2 SVGAGI. In nucleotides, the CDR3 is TGTGCCACCCGAGGACAGGGGAGGTACAATGAGCAGTTCTTC. It specifies CATRGQGRYNEQFF.

This rearrangement joins TRBV9 to TRBJ1-4; TRBD1 aligns across 11 bases. Per the germline V gene, CDR1 is SGDLS and CDR2 is YYNGEE. The J segment lost 6 bases and the V segment lost 0 bases, leaving 4 bases of the junction unmatched. The CDR3 runs to 16 residues. For the CDR3, the DNA is TGTGCCAGCAGCGTAGGAGGGGGACAGGGGGATGAAAAACTGTTTTTT. The encoded protein is CASSVGGGQGDEKLFF.

The chain couples TRBV5-6 to TRBJ1-6, with TRBD1 identical over 11 bases. Germline V gives CDR1 SGHDT, CDR2 YYEEEE. This CDR3 region has 15 residues. J was trimmed by 7 bases and V by 3 bases; bases with no gene match: 3. The CDR3: CASSWTGGENSPLHF. The CDR3 coding sequence is TGTGCCAGCAGCTGGACAGGGGGCGAGAATTCACCCCTCCACTTT. The full variable domain, with the rest looked up from reference TRBV5-6 and TRBJ1-6, is DAGVTQSPTHLIKTRGQQVTLRCSPKSGHDTVSWYQQALGQGPQFIFQYYEEEERQRGNFPDRFSGHQFPNYSSELNVNALLLGDSALYLCASSWTGGENSPLHFGNGTRLTVT.

The chain employs TRBV7-2 and TRBJ2-7; a possible D gene is TRBD2 (5 bases). The CDR3 is made up of 13 amino acids. CDR1 is SGHTA and CDR2 is FQGNSA in the germline V gene. V lost 4 bases to trimming and J lost 6 bases, with 13 bases between them. The CDR3 DNA reads TGTGCCAGCAGCTCTCCCCCGAGGGCCGAGCAGTACTTC. Amino acids: CASSSPPRAEQYF.

This chain joins TRBV4-3 and TRBJ1-1; 10 bases are shared with TRBD1. The V gene end was trimmed by 6 bases and the J gene end by 2 bases; junction bases not matched to a gene: 9. This CDR3 contains 16 residues. Germline CDR1 and CDR2: LGHNA and YSLEER. CDR3 bases: TGCGCCAGCAGGGGAACCCCGACAGGGGGCAACACTGAAGCTTTCTTT. Amino acids: CASRGTPTGGNTEAFF.

The chain recombines TRBV18 with TRBJ1-2; TRBD1 might be the D (5 bases). The length of the CDR3 is 14 residues. CDR1 is KGHSH and CDR2 is LQKENI in the germline V gene. V lost 8 bases and J 3 bases, leaving 16 bases between the germline ends. The CDR3 nucleotides are TGTGCCAGCCGAATGGCCGGGGGAGACTATGGCTACACCTTC. As protein: CASRMAGGDYGYTF.

This clone has only a few counts. This chain uses TRBV19 with TRBJ2-7, with 7 bases matching TRBD1. Germline CDR1 is LNHDA and CDR2 is SQIVND (reference sequence). The CDR3 has 14 residues. The junction had 6 bases not matched to a gene; V was cut back by 5 bases and J by 2 bases. As DNA, the CDR3 is TGTGCCAGTAGTGAGGGACAGCCTCCCTACGAGCAGTACTTC. It codes for CASSEGQPPYEQYF. The full variable domain, completed using reference TRBV19 and TRBJ2-7, is DGGITQSPKYLFRKEGQNVTLSCEQNLNHDAMYWYRQDPGQGLRLIYYSQIVNDFQKGDIAEGYSVSREKKESFPLTVTSAQKNPTAFYLCASSEGQPPYEQYFGPGTRLTVT.

In its sample, this clone was seen once. This chain uses TRBV7-9 with TRBJ2-7; perhaps TRBD2 as D (7 bases). The CDR3 is 15 residues long. V was trimmed by 2 bases and J by 0 bases, leaving 11 bases between them. Germline V gene lookup returns CDR1 SEHNR and CDR2 FQNEAQ (reference sequence). CDR3 in amino acids: CASSLRGGHSYEQYF. CDR3 coding DNA: TGTGCCAGCAGCTTAAGGGGGGGGCACTCCTACGAGCAGTACTTC.

This clone was seen only a few times. The chain links TRBV6-6 to TRBJ2-1; D unclear. Trimming stripped 2 bases from V and 5 bases from J, with 10 bases between. The CDR3 contains 14 residues. Germline V gene data show CDR1 as MNHNY and CDR2 as SVGAGI (reference sequence). CDR3 residues: CASSYRLGDNEQFF. The CDR3 bases are TGTGCCAGCAGTTACCGGTTGGGTGACAATGAGCAGTTCTTC.

The chain is built from TRBV28 and TRBJ1-2; TRBD1 matches 11 bases. CDR1 is MDHEN and CDR2 is SYDVKM in the germline V gene. The CDR3 is 15 amino acids. J gave up 8 bases and V 3 bases, and 8 bases lay outside the gene matches. The CDR3 reads CASSFPSDRGRGYTF. CDR3 coding DNA: TGTGCCAGCAGTTTTCCCTCGGACAGGGGGCGAGGCTACACCTTC.

This clone was observed a handful of times. The genes are TRBV30 and TRBJ1-3, with D hard to call. This CDR3 spans 15 amino acids. Germline V gene data show CDR1 as GTSNPN and CDR2 as SVGIG (reference sequence). Trimming took 4 bases from V and 0 from J, leaving 13 bases between them. DNA for the CDR3: TGTGCCTGGACCATTGGACGGACCTCTGGAAACACCATATATTTT. The encoded protein is CAWTIGRTSGNTIYF.

The chain is built from TRBV7-2 and TRBJ1-1; tentatively, D is TRBD1 (5 bases). The CDR3 consists of 15 residues. Germline CDR1 and CDR2: SGHTA and FQGNSA. The V end was cut by 2 bases, the J end by 1 base, with 11 bases between. CDR3 sequence: CASSLRAGTNTEAFF. The CDR3 region has the DNA TGTGCCAGCAGCTTAAGAGCAGGGACGAACACTGAAGCTTTCTTT.

This clone was seen a handful of times. V and J are TRBV7-2 and TRBJ2-3; the D call may be TRBD1 or TRBD2 (5 bases each). V gave up 1 base and J gave up 6 bases, with 8 bases separating them. This CDR3 contains 13 residues. Germline V gene lookup returns CDR1 SGHTA and CDR2 FQGNSA. DNA for the CDR3: TGTGCCAGCAGCTTAGTGGGACGGGATACGCAGTATTTT. It codes for CASSLVGRDTQYF.

This clone has a handful of counts. The chain combines TRBV5-1 with TRBJ1-1; a weak D match, TRBD1 (6 bases). Germline loops: CDR1 SGHRS, CDR2 YFSETQ. CDR3 length: 14 amino acids. Trimming took 3 bases from V and 1 from J, leaving 10 bases between them. Here the CDR3 reads CASSYRVGNTEAFF. As DNA, the CDR3 is TGCGCCAGCAGCTACAGGGTTGGGAACACTGAAGCTTTCTTT. The full variable domain, completed using reference TRBV5-1 and TRBJ1-1, is KAGVTQTPRYLIKTRGQQVTLSCSPISGHRSVSWYQQTPGQGLQFLFEYFSETQRNKGNFPGRFSGRQFSNSRSEMNVSTLELGDSALYLCASSYRVGNTEAFFGQGTRLTVV.

This rearrangement joins TRBV30 to TRBJ2-7; 10 bases are a match to TRBD2. CDR3 size: 15 residues. The V gene's germline CDR1 is GTSNPN and CDR2 SVGIG (reference sequence). V shed 1 base and J 7 bases; nucleotides not matched to a gene: 10. CDR3 DNA sequence: TGTGCCTGGAGTGCGAAGGGGCTAGCGGGAGTTGAGCAGTACTTC. The encoded protein is CAWSAKGLAGVEQYF.

The gene calls are TRBV25-1 and TRBJ2-3; 9 bases match TRBD2. Germline V gene lookup returns CDR1 MGHDK and CDR2 SYGVNS. The V segment lost 6 bases and the J segment 3 bases; nucleotides outside the gene matches: 4. The CDR3 sequence is 14 residues long. CDR3 amino acids: CASREAGGTDTQYF. CDR3 coding DNA: TGTGCCAGCAGGGAAGCGGGAGGTACAGATACGCAGTATTTT.

This clone was picked up one time. The chain joins TRBV6-6 to TRBJ2-3; TRBD1 aligns across 8 bases. The CDR3 is made up of 14 amino acids. Looked up from germline, CDR1 is MNHNY and CDR2 is SVGAGI (reference sequence). V trimming: 5 bases; J trimming: 2 bases; junction bases outside the gene matches: 3. The DNA of the CDR3 is TGTGCCAGCAGTCACCAGGGGGCCACAGATACGCAGTATTTT. It encodes CASSHQGATDTQYF.

The chain combines TRBV28 with TRBJ1-1; D might be TRBD1 (5 bases). The V gene lost 6 bases and the J gene lost 5 bases, with 19 bases spanning the gap. Germline CDR1 MDHEN, CDR2 SYDVKM. This CDR3 contains 15 residues. The chain's CDR3 is CASSRPDIGNTEAFF. The CDR3 bases are TGTGCCAGCAGCCGACCGGACATAGGGAATACTGAAGCTTTCTTT.

V usage is TRBV2 and J usage is TRBJ1-2; D is ambiguous. There are 11 residues in the CDR3. Germline-derived CDR1 and CDR2 are SNHLY and FYNNEI. V lost 8 bases, J lost 5 bases, and 9 bases lay in between. The CDR3 reads CASPEVYGYTF. CDR3 coding DNA: TGTGCCAGCCCCGAGGTGTATGGCTACACCTTC.